The next 23 T cell receptor beta chains were all read from a single sample in a study of CD8 T cells in ankylosing spondylitis. TCRdb re-called the 5' RACE reads through MiXCR, storing one row per CDR3 protein. The sample lists 200,000 to 300,000 distinct CDR3 sequences; about 11% were seen once. The sample comprised blood, either unsorted or a sorted T cell fraction (not recorded which). The receptor source for this set is a male donor with ankylosing spondylitis or in good health (not recorded which).

The chain uses TRBV18 and TRBJ2-3; D possibly corresponds to TRBD1 (6 bases). V was shortened by 7 bases and J by 5 bases, with 13 bases between the two germline ends. This CDR3 spans 13 amino acids. Germline CDR1 is KGHSH and CDR2 is LQKENI. This CDR3 is CASLDSLGDTQYF. As DNA, the CDR3 is TGTGCCAGCTTGGACAGCCTGGGAGATACGCAGTATTTT.

This clonotype has only a few counts. This chain connects TRBV11-2 to TRBJ2-1; tentatively, D is TRBD2 (5 bases). The CDR3 covers 15 residues. Trimming took off 5 bases at V and 7 bases at J, with 18 bases between the two ends. The germline V gene has CDR1 SGHAT and CDR2 FQNNGV. The DNA for the CDR3 is TGTGCCAGCAGCCCCTTTGGAGGTCCAAGGAATGAGCAGTTCTTC. The encoded protein is CASSPFGGPRNEQFF.

This clonotype was found a few times. The chain uses TRBV7-2 and TRBJ1-1; the match to TRBD1 covers 7 bases. CDR1 SGHTA and CDR2 FQGNSA come from the germline V gene. There are 16 residues in the CDR3. After removal of 6 bases from V and 7 bases from J, the junction contained 17 bases not matched to a gene. This chain's CDR3 is CASSTRDSHPWGEAFF. In DNA, the CDR3 is TGTGCCAGCAGTACCCGGGACAGTCACCCCTGGGGTGAAGCTTTCTTT.

This chain links TRBV12-3 or TRBV12-4 with TRBJ1-2; D gene unclear. The CDR3 loop spans 14 amino acids. Trimming shortened V by 5 bases and J by 4 bases, and 14 bases separated the two germline ends. CDR3 protein: CASSPDGGAYGYTF. The CDR3 DNA reads TGTGCCAGCAGTCCCGACGGAGGAGCCTATGGCTACACCTTC.

In its sample, this clonotype was seen once. The CDR3 protein is CSASRERTNEKLFF. CDR3 bases: TGCAGTGCGAGCAGGGAGAGAACTAATGAAAAACTGTTTTTT. The rearrangement links TRBV20-1 to TRBJ1-4; maybe TRBD1 (5 bases). The germline gives CDR1 DFQATT, CDR2 SNEGSKA (reference sequence). Trimming cost V 6 bases and J 1 base, with 12 bases left between them. CDR3 length equals 14 residues.

This clonotype showed up many times. CDR3 residues: CASSPRQGNYGYTF. The CDR3 DNA sequence: TGCGCCAGCAGCCCTCGACAGGGTAACTATGGCTACACCTTC. The rearrangement uses TRBV5-1 and TRBJ1-2; TRBD1 matches 7 bases. The CDR3 length is 14 residues. Trimming cost V 4 bases and J 1 base; bases outside gene matches: 4. CDR1 and CDR2 (germline): SGHRS, YFSETQ.

This clonotype was recorded many times. The J gene is TRBJ2-2, the V gene TRBV11-1, with D unresolved. V was pared by 1 base and J by 6 bases, with 21 bases between. The CDR3 extends over 18 amino acids. Germline V CDR1 and CDR2: SGHAT, FQDESV (reference sequence). The CDR3 sequence: CASSLGRLKLGISGELFF. In nucleotides, the CDR3 is TGTGCCAGCAGCTTAGGCCGGCTCAAATTAGGGATTTCCGGGGAGCTGTTTTTT.

This clonotype was found many times. This chain connects TRBV4-1 to TRBJ2-3, with 13 bases lining up with TRBD2. V dropped 3 bases and J dropped 5; count of bases not matched to a gene: 14. Germline values: CDR1 MGHRA, CDR2 YSYEKL. The length of the CDR3 is 19 residues. The CDR3 DNA is TGCGCCAGCAGCCATAGACTAGCGGGGGGAGAGATTTTTGAAGATACGCAGTATTTT. Translated: CASSHRLAGGEIFEDTQYF.

At least ten counts were recorded for this clonotype. V and J are TRBV20-1 and TRBJ2-5, with D unclear. CDR1 and CDR2 (germline): DFQATT, SNEGSKA (reference sequence). Trimming stripped 0 bases from V and 4 bases from J, with 6 bases between. The CDR3 has 12 residues. DNA of the CDR3: TGCAGTGCTAGAGATTTGGGAGAGACCCAGTACTTC. Its translation is CSARDLGETQYF.

Many counts were recorded for this clonotype. The chain's CDR3 is CSATRRDAYNEQFF. In DNA form, the CDR3 reads TGCAGTGCTACTCGTCGGGATGCCTACAATGAGCAGTTCTTC. V is TRBV20-1 and J is TRBJ2-1; D may be TRBD2 (5 bases). The germline V gene has CDR1 DFQATT and CDR2 SNEGSKA (reference sequence). V lost 4 bases and J 2 bases, leaving 12 bases between the germline ends. This CDR3 is built from 14 residues.

This clonotype has more than one count but fewer than ten. The V and J genes are TRBV6-1 and TRBJ2-1; 13 bases agree with TRBD2. Germline-derived CDR1 and CDR2 are MNHNS and SASEGT. The CDR3 sequence is 15 residues long. The V segment lost 3 bases and the J segment 7 bases; nucleotides outside the gene matches: 3. DNA of the CDR3: TGTGCCAGCAGTGAGGGACTAGCGGGGAATAATGAGCAGTTCTTC. Translated: CASSEGLAGNNEQFF.

The rearrangement joins TRBV9 to TRBJ2-1, with 9 bases identical to TRBD2. The germline gives CDR1 SGDLS, CDR2 YYNGEE. Losses at the gene ends were 2 bases for V and 9 bases for J; bases not matched to a gene: 9. CDR3 size: 15 residues. The CDR3 spells CASSVLTSGFGEQFF. The CDR3 DNA follows: TGTGCCAGCAGCGTTTTGACTAGCGGTTTCGGTGAGCAGTTCTTC. The whole variable domain, remainder taken from reference TRBV9 and TRBJ2-1, is DSGVTQTPKHLITATGQRVTLRCSPRSGDLSVYWYQQSLDQGLQFLIQYYNGEERAKGNILERFSAQQFPDLHSELNLSSLELGDSALYFCASSVLTSGFGEQFFGPGTRLTVL.

This clonotype was seen at least ten times. V gene TRBV15 combines with J gene TRBJ1-5; a possible D gene is TRBD1 (5 bases). Germline V lookup: CDR1 LNHNV, CDR2 YYDKDF (reference sequence). The V end was cut by 0 bases, the J end by 2 bases, with 20 bases between. This CDR3 is 19 amino acids long. The DNA for the CDR3 is TGTGCCACCAGCAGAGATCTAAAAGGGGTTGGTCCAGGCAATCAGCCCCAGCATTTT. Translating gives CATSRDLKGVGPGNQPQHF.

The chain carries TRBV12-3 or TRBV12-4 and TRBJ2-1, with D maybe TRBD2 (5 bases). There are 14 residues in the CDR3. The V end was cut by 6 bases, the J end by 4 bases, with 13 bases between. CDR3: CASRGWEFYNEQFF. The CDR3 region has the DNA TGTGCCAGCAGGGGGTGGGAGTTTTACAATGAGCAGTTCTTC.

Many counts were recorded for this clonotype. This CDR3 is CASSPVGQGSYNEQFF. CDR3 nucleotide sequence: TGCGCCAGCAGCCCCGTGGGGCAGGGGTCCTACAATGAGCAGTTCTTC. This sequence joins TRBV4-1 and TRBJ2-1; TRBD1 is a possible D gene (6 bases). CDR1 and CDR2 (germline): MGHRA, YSYEKL. Trimming cost V 4 bases and J 1 base, with 14 bases left between them. The CDR3 has 16 amino acids.

This clonotype was found many times. This rearrangement joins TRBV30 to TRBJ1-1, with TRBD1 matching 7 bases. The trim removed 5 bases at V and 0 bases at J, leaving 3 bases unmatched. Looked up from germline, CDR1 is GTSNPN and CDR2 is SVGIG (reference sequence). This CDR3 spans 13 amino acids. Here the CDR3 reads CAWAGQLNTEAFF. The CDR3, as DNA: TGTGCCTGGGCGGGACAGTTGAACACTGAAGCTTTCTTT.

This clonotype was recorded a few times. J is TRBJ2-4 and V is TRBV24-1; 7 nucleotides line up with TRBD1. The CDR3 contains 22 residues. With 3 bases clipped from V and 4 bases from J, the junction kept 26 bases outside the gene matches. CDR1 and CDR2 (germline): KGHDR, SFDVKD. CDR3 sequence (DNA): TGTGCCACCAGTGATCCTGCGAAGACAGGGAGAGGGCCCTATCGGATGAAAAACATTCAGTACTTC. Protein product: CATSDPAKTGRGPYRMKNIQYF.

There are many counts of this clonotype. The chain links TRBV10-3 to TRBJ2-2; D perhaps matches TRBD1 (5 bases). CDR1 ENHRY and CDR2 SYGVKD come from the germline V gene. Trimming left V 10 bases short and J 7 bases short, with 13 bases between. The CDR3 has 12 amino acids. DNA of the CDR3: TGTGCCACCGAGGCAGGGAACGGGGAGCTGTTTTTT. Translating it yields CATEAGNGELFF.

This clonotype was counted only a few times. CDR3 protein: CASSHGGRQHF. The CDR3 region has the DNA TGTGCCAGCAGTCATGGGGGACGCCAGCATTTT. The J gene is TRBJ1-5, the V gene TRBV3-1; possible D gene TRBD1, 5 bases. V dropped 6 bases and J dropped 12 bases, with 12 bases sitting between them. Germline V lookup: CDR1 LGHDT, CDR2 YNNKEL (reference sequence). CDR3 length: 11 amino acids.

This clonotype was detected only a few times. J is TRBJ2-3 and V is TRBV30, with 12 nucleotides matching TRBD2. Unmatched junction bases numbered 3, after V lost 5 bases and J lost 3 bases. The CDR3 runs 14 residues. Germline V gene lookup returns CDR1 GTSNPN and CDR2 SVGIG (reference sequence). The chain's CDR3 is CAWASGGDTDTQYF. The CDR3 DNA reads TGTGCCTGGGCTAGCGGGGGGGATACAGATACGCAGTATTTT.

The CDR3 is CASSQAGAGTSKQETQYF. CDR3 in DNA: TGTGCCAGCAGCCAAGCGGGGGCCGGGACTAGCAAACAAGAGACCCAGTACTTC. The rearrangement joins TRBV4-2 to TRBJ2-5, with TRBD2 identical over 9 bases. CDR3 length: 18 residues. Germline values: CDR1 LGHNA, CDR2 YNFKEQ. V lost 1 base to trimming and J lost 2 bases; unmatched junction nucleotides: 11.

This clonotype was observed a handful of times. The chain carries TRBV15 and TRBJ1-6; maybe TRBD1 (6 bases). This CDR3 is 15 amino acids long. V was shortened by 8 bases and J by 9 bases, with 20 bases between the two germline ends. Germline CDR1 is LNHNV and CDR2 is YYDKDF (reference sequence). The CDR3 region has the DNA TGTGCCACCCGAGAAAGGGGGAGAAATTTTTCACCCCTCCACTTT. It yields the protein CATRERGRNFSPLHF.

V and J are TRBV20-1 and TRBJ2-1; TRBD2 agrees at 10 bases. The CDR3 contains 14 residues. V trimming: 2 bases; J trimming: 7 bases; junction bases outside the gene matches: 5. Looked up from germline, CDR1 is DFQATT and CDR2 is SNEGSKA (reference sequence). This chain's CDR3 is CSARLSGRVNEQFF. In nucleotides, the CDR3 is TGCAGTGCTAGATTGAGCGGGAGGGTGAATGAGCAGTTCTTC.